These 31 T cell receptor beta chains share one sample of origin, sequenced in a study of T cell responses to AZD1222 COVID-19 vaccine. Produced via immunoSEQ multiplex PCR; TCRdb's table is partial and in-frame only. The table has tens of thousands of clones, about 92% seen once. Sequencing was performed on peripheral blood, taken on day 0 of AZD1222 vaccination. The receptors come from an adult in good health.

DNA for the CDR3: TGTGCCAGCAGTTTTTCTCAGGGGAATCAGCAGTTCTTC. It yields the protein CASSFSQGNQQFF. The chain combines TRBV12-3 or TRBV12-4 with TRBJ2-1, with a weak D call TRBD1 (6 bases). V was trimmed by 3 bases and J by 11 bases, leaving 14 bases between them. The CDR3 spans 13 residues.

The chain has TRBV29-1 and TRBJ1-2, with a possible D match to TRBD1 (6 bases). The V and J ends lost 3 bases and 7 bases respectively, with 18 bases between them. In germline, CDR1 is SQVTM, CDR2 ANQGSEA. This CDR3 is 14 amino acids long. CDR3 in amino acids: CSVDGGPGTSGYTF. CDR3 sequence (DNA): TGCAGCGTTGATGGGGGGCCGGGCACAAGTGGCTACACCTTC.

This rearrangement joins TRBV6-6 to TRBJ1-1, with TRBD1 identical over 9 bases. The CDR3 runs 15 residues. Germline-derived CDR1 and CDR2 are MNHNY and SVGAGI (reference sequence). V shed 2 bases, J shed 1 base, and the junction held 2 bases outside the gene matches. CDR3: CASSYPDRGNTEAFF. In DNA, the CDR3 is TGTGCCAGCAGTTACCCGGACAGGGGGAACACTGAAGCTTTCTTT.

This chain uses TRBV6-5 with TRBJ1-1; a possible D gene is TRBD1 (5 bases). V was trimmed by 0 bases and J by 1 base, leaving 12 bases between them. The CDR3 covers 16 residues. CDR1 is MNHEY, CDR2 SVGAGI, per germline. The CDR3 nucleotides read TGTGCCAGCAGTTACTCGGAGGACATGCGGAACACTGAAGCTTTCTTT. Residues: CASSYSEDMRNTEAFF.

This clone was seen only once. The V call is TRBV5-5, the J call TRBJ2-6; D is ambiguous. Trimming took 5 bases from V and 0 from J, leaving 15 bases between them. CDR3 length equals 17 residues. CDR1 SGHKS and CDR2 YYEKEE come from the germline V gene (reference sequence). The DNA of the CDR3 is TGTGCCAGCAGTACTCTCGGGTGGGGCTCTGGGGCCAACGTCCTGACTTTC. Protein: CASSTLGWGSGANVLTF.

To note about this clone: Distinct nucleotide sequences in the sample also encode this CDR3. This chain joins TRBV10-3 and TRBJ1-5; D is unclear. The ends were cut back, 0 bases at V and 5 bases at J, with 5 bases in the middle. Germline values: CDR1 ENHRY, CDR2 SYGVKD. This CDR3 is built from 13 residues. The CDR3 reads CAISESEDQPQHF. CDR3 sequence (DNA): TGTGCCATCAGTGAGTCAGAGGATCAGCCCCAGCATTTT.

The rearrangement joins TRBV15 to TRBJ2-4; D is possibly TRBD2 (5 bases). Trimming removed 1 base at V and 3 bases at J, with 13 bases between. CDR1 and CDR2 (germline): LNHNV, YYDKDF (reference sequence). CDR3 length equals 16 residues. The CDR3 spells CATSRGAGRDKNIQYF. CDR3 in DNA: TGTGCCACCAGCAGAGGGGCCGGACGGGACAAAAACATTCAGTACTTC. Full variable domain (rest looked up from reference TRBV15 and TRBJ2-4): DAMVIQNPRYQVTQFGKPVTLSCSQTLNHNVMYWYQQKSSQAPKLLFHYYDKDFNNEADTPDNFQSRRPNTSFCFLDIRSPGLGDTAMYLCATSRGAGRDKNIQYFGAGTRLSVL.

The CDR3 here is CASSLGQGIYEQYF. For the CDR3, the DNA is TGTGCCAGCAGCTTAGGGCAGGGGATCTACGAGCAGTACTTC. V is TRBV7-9 and J is TRBJ2-7, with D perhaps TRBD1 (6 bases). Germline CDR1 and CDR2: SEHNR and FQNEAQ (reference sequence). The CDR3 has 14 amino acids. Trimming shortened V by 1 base and J by 3 bases, and 10 bases separated the two germline ends.

The chain is built from TRBV6-5 and TRBJ2-1; D is possibly TRBD1 (6 bases). The V and J ends lost 0 bases and 8 bases respectively, with 11 bases between them. The CDR3 contains 14 residues. Germline V gives CDR1 MNHEY, CDR2 SVGAGI. The CDR3 DNA sequence: TGTGCCAGCAGTTACTCGTCAGGGGTGGATGAGCAGTTCTTC. Translating it yields CASSYSSGVDEQFF.

The V and J genes are TRBV2 and TRBJ2-3; D remains unclear. Trimming stripped 7 bases from V and 1 base from J, with 12 bases between. The CDR3 runs 14 residues. CDR1 SNHLY and CDR2 FYNNEI come from the germline V gene. The CDR3 coding sequence is TGTGCCAGCACCACGTTCGTCGGCACAGATACGCAGTATTTT. Its translation: CASTTFVGTDTQYF.

This chain joins TRBV30 and TRBJ1-2; 11 positions agree with TRBD1. The V gene's germline CDR1 is GTSNPN and CDR2 SVGIG (reference sequence). Losses at the gene ends were 1 base for V and 4 bases for J; bases not matched to a gene: 5. This CDR3 comprises 15 residues. CDR3 DNA sequence: TGTGCCTGGAGTGCAAGGGGGACAGGGGGCTATGGCTACACCTTC. It is translated as CAWSARGTGGYGYTF. The full variable domain, with the rest looked up from reference TRBV30 and TRBJ1-2, is SQTIHQWPATLVQPVGSPLSLECTVEGTSNPNLYWYRQAAGRGLQLLFYSVGIGQISSEVPQNLSASRPQDRQFILSSKKLLLSDSGFYLCAWSARGTGGYGYTFGSGTRLTVV.

This chain's CDR3 is CAWNPVLKDEQFF. The CDR3 region has the DNA TGTGCCTGGAACCCAGTTTTAAAGGATGAGCAGTTCTTC. This chain uses TRBV30 with TRBJ2-1; D not resolved. Germline CDR1 and CDR2: GTSNPN and SVGIG (reference sequence). The CDR3 is made up of 13 amino acids. Trimming took off 4 bases at V and 8 bases at J, with 15 bases between the two ends.

The chain joins TRBV24-1 to TRBJ1-6, with D uncertain. Germline assignment: CDR1 KGHDR and CDR2 SFDVKD. With 0 bases removed from V and 8 bases from J, the gap between germline ends came to 10 bases. The CDR3 extends over 15 amino acids. The DNA of the CDR3 is TGTGCCACCAGTGATTTGAAACAGCCTTATTCACCCCTCCACTTT. Translation: CATSDLKQPYSPLHF.

This clone was counted once. The rearrangement joins TRBV27 to TRBJ2-5; the match to TRBD1 covers 7 bases. This CDR3 region has 15 residues. The germline CDR1 and CDR2 sequences are MNHEY and SMNVEV (reference sequence). With V trimmed by 5 bases and J by 2 bases, 8 bases remained unmatched. The CDR3 sequence is CASSHWTGHQETQYF. In DNA form, the CDR3 reads TGTGCCAGCAGTCACTGGACAGGACATCAAGAGACCCAGTACTTC.

The chain is built from TRBV6-5 and TRBJ1-2; 7 bases map to TRBD1. This CDR3 spans 15 amino acids. After removal of 4 bases from V and 4 bases from J, the junction contained 9 bases not matched to a gene. Germline values: CDR1 MNHEY, CDR2 SVGAGI. CDR3 residues: CASSSPRQGPYGYTF. The DNA for the CDR3 is TGTGCCAGCAGTTCTCCGAGACAGGGACCCTATGGCTACACCTTC.

The chain has TRBV27 and TRBJ2-1; unclear D gene. Germline assignment: CDR1 MNHEY and CDR2 SMNVEV (reference sequence). V was pared by 1 base and J by 7 bases, with 8 bases between. The CDR3 is made up of 13 amino acids. CDR3 protein: CASSLYFGNEQFF. The CDR3 DNA follows: TGTGCCAGCAGTTTATATTTCGGGAATGAGCAGTTCTTC.

The V gene is TRBV9, the J gene TRBJ2-6; 9 bases are shared with TRBD1. This CDR3 is built from 19 residues. With V trimmed by 5 bases and J by 0 bases, 12 bases remained unmatched. In germline, CDR1 is SGDLS, CDR2 YYNGEE. For the CDR3, the DNA is TGTGCCAGCAGGGCCCCCCCGGGACAGGGTTTCTCTGGGGCCAACGTCCTGACTTTC. Translating gives CASRAPPGQGFSGANVLTF.

This chain links TRBV5-6 with TRBJ1-1; D perhaps matches TRBD1 (5 bases). The length of the CDR3 is 18 residues. V lost 4 bases and J 1 base, leaving 23 bases between the germline ends. Germline values: CDR1 SGHDT, CDR2 YYEEEE. The CDR3 DNA sequence: TGTGCCAGCAGCCTACTCACTCAGGGACGGAATCCGAACACTGAAGCTTTCTTT. Protein: CASSLLTQGRNPNTEAFF.

The chain has TRBV18 and TRBJ2-7; TRBD1 matches at 7 bases. Looked up from germline, CDR1 is KGHSH and CDR2 is LQKENI. With 4 bases clipped from V and 4 bases from J, the junction kept 7 bases outside the gene matches. The CDR3 is 14 amino acids. The CDR3, as DNA: TGTGCCAGCTCACACCGGGACAGCAGATACGAGCAGTACTTC. Translation gives CASSHRDSRYEQYF.

This clone was observed a handful of times. This chain connects TRBV6-1 to TRBJ1-4; tentative D call: TRBD1 (6 bases). Trimming shortened V by 3 bases and J by 5 bases, and 10 bases separated the two germline ends. Per the germline V gene, CDR1 is MNHNS and CDR2 is SASEGT. This CDR3 contains 14 residues. The CDR3 DNA is TGTGCCAGCAGTGAGGACAGACTGAATGAAAAACTGTTTTTT. It specifies CASSEDRLNEKLFF.

This chain links TRBV5-1 with TRBJ1-6; D not resolved. From germline, CDR1 is SGHRS and CDR2 YFSETQ. This CDR3 comprises 13 residues. V gave up 0 bases and J gave up 7 bases, with 5 bases separating them. The CDR3 DNA follows: TGCGCCAGCAGCTTGGCCGGGAATTCACCCCTCCACTTT. Its protein is CASSLAGNSPLHF.

This chain joins TRBV7-3 and TRBJ2-7; 10 bases agree with TRBD2. The CDR3 consists of 14 residues. Germline lookup yields CDR1 SGHTA and CDR2 FQGTGA. V lost 2 bases, J lost 7 bases, and 5 bases stayed unmatched. This CDR3 is CASSLGLAGEEQYF. CDR3 DNA: TGTGCCAGCAGCTTAGGGCTAGCGGGGGAGGAGCAGTACTTC.

In this sample, this clone turned up once. This chain joins TRBV20-1 and TRBJ1-2; D is undetermined. Germline assignment: CDR1 DFQATT and CDR2 SNEGSKA (reference sequence). Trimming shortened V by 0 bases and J by 8 bases, and 7 bases separated the two germline ends. This CDR3 contains 11 residues. The CDR3 DNA follows: TGCAGTGCTAGAGATCTTGGGGGCTACACCTTC. Its translation is CSARDLGGYTF.

The J gene is TRBJ1-3, the V gene TRBV12-3 or TRBV12-4, with D hard to call. The CDR3 covers 13 residues. V lost 1 base, J lost 4 bases, and 5 bases lay in between. The chain's CDR3 is CASSLGEGNTIYF. As DNA, the CDR3 is TGTGCCAGCAGTTTAGGCGAAGGAAACACCATATATTTT.

The chain employs TRBV11-3 and TRBJ2-7; TRBD2 might be the D (7 bases). The V gene's germline CDR1 is SGHNT and CDR2 YENEEA. The CDR3 totals 14 residues. The V end was cut by 6 bases, the J end by 6 bases, with 18 bases between. The CDR3 protein is CASRVGGDTAEQYF. The CDR3, as DNA: TGTGCCAGCAGAGTAGGGGGGGATACGGCCGAGCAGTACTTC.

The chain carries TRBV7-8 and TRBJ1-6, with 10 bases matching TRBD1. The CDR3 is 16 amino acids. The V segment lost 5 bases and the J segment 10 bases; nucleotides outside the gene matches: 11. Per germline, CDR1 SGHVS and CDR2 FQNEAQ. The chain's CDR3 is CASSPLLRTGGSPLHF. Here the CDR3 DNA reads TGTGCCAGCAGCCCCCTACTCCGGACAGGGGGGTCACCCCTCCACTTT.

This clone was counted once. The chain uses TRBV7-3 and TRBJ2-7; D unclear. V lost 2 bases and J lost 5, with 16 bases in between. The CDR3 is 15 amino acids. Germline V gene lookup returns CDR1 SGHTA and CDR2 FQGTGA. CDR3 protein: CASSLGGAVSHEQYF. DNA for the CDR3: TGTGCCAGCAGCTTAGGTGGAGCCGTTAGTCACGAGCAGTACTTC.

This chain links TRBV9 with TRBJ2-1; TRBD2 aligns across 8 bases. The ends lost 2 bases at V and 9 bases at J; junction bases unmatched: 4. Germline assignment: CDR1 SGDLS and CDR2 YYNGEE. This CDR3 is 13 amino acids long. The CDR3 nucleotides read TGTGCCAGCAGCGTCTTAAGCGGGAGTGAGCAGTTCTTC. This gives the protein CASSVLSGSEQFF.

V and J are TRBV11-2 and TRBJ2-7; D might be TRBD1 (6 bases). The CDR3 totals 14 residues. Trimming shortened V by 1 base and J by 3 bases, and 10 bases separated the two germline ends. Germline CDR1 is SGHAT and CDR2 is FQNNGV. DNA for the CDR3: TGTGCCAGCAGCTTAGCAGGGGCCCACTACGAGCAGTACTTC. As protein: CASSLAGAHYEQYF.

This sequence joins TRBV3-1 (or the pseudogene TRBV3-2) and TRBJ2-1, with unresolved D. Germline CDR1 is LGHDT and CDR2 is YNNKEL (reference sequence). V lost 3 bases and J lost 12, with 15 bases in between. The CDR3 length is 13 residues. The CDR3 DNA reads TGTGCCAGCAGCCACGCCCCGGCGTCTGTGCAGTTCTTC. Translated: CASSHAPASVQFF.

CDR3 protein: CASSQERFQGNQPQHF. CDR3 bases: TGCGCCAGCAGCCAAGAAAGGTTCCAAGGCAATCAGCCCCAGCATTTT. The chain recombines TRBV4-3 with TRBJ1-5; D gene unclear. CDR1 LGHNA and CDR2 YSLEER come from the germline V gene. The CDR3 totals 16 residues. V shed 0 bases and J shed 2 bases, with 11 bases lying between them.